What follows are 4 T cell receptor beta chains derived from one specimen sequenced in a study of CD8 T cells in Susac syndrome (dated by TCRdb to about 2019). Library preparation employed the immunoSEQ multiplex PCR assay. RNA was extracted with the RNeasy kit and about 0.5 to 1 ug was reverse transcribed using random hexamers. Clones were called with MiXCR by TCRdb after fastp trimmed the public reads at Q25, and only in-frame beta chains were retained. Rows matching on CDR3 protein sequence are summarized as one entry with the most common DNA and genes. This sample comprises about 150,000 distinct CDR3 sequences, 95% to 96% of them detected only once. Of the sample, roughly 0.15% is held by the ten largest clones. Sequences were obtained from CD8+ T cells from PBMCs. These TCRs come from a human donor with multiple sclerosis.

CDR3 loop: CASSVSQGDRITEAFF. CDR3 sequence (DNA): TGTGCCAGCAGCGTAAGTCAGGGGGATAGAATCACTGAAGCTTTCTTT. This rearrangement joins TRBV9 to TRBJ1-1, with 7 bases identical to TRBD1. This CDR3 spans 16 amino acids. The ends lost 1 base at V and 4 bases at J; junction bases unmatched: 10. CDR1 SGDLS and CDR2 YYNGEE come from the germline V gene.

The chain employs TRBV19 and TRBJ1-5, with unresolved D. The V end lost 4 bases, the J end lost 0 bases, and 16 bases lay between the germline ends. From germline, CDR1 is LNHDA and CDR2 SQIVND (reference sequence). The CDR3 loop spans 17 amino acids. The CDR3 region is CASSNPMVVSSNQPQHF. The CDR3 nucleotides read TGTGCCAGTAGTAACCCGATGGTCGTTTCTAGCAATCAGCCCCAGCATTTT. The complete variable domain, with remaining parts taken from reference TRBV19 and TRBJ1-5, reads DGGITQSPKYLFRKEGQNVTLSCEQNLNHDAMYWYRQDPGQGLRLIYYSQIVNDFQKGDIAEGYSVSREKKESFPLTVTSAQKNPTAFYLCASSNPMVVSSNQPQHFGDGTRLSIL.

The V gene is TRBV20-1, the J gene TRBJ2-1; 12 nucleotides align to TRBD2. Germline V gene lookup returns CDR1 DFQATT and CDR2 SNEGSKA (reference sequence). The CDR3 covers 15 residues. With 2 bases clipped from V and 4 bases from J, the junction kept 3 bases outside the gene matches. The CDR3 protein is CSARSLAGGYNEQFF. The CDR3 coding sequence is TGCAGTGCTAGATCACTAGCGGGGGGTTACAATGAGCAGTTCTTC.

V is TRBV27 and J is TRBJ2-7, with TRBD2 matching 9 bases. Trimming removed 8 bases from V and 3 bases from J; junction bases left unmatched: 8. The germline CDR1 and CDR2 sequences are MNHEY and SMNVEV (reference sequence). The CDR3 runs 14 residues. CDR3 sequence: CASQGGGAFYEQYF. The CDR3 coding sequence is TGTGCCAGCCAAGGCGGGGGGGCCTTCTACGAGCAGTACTTC.